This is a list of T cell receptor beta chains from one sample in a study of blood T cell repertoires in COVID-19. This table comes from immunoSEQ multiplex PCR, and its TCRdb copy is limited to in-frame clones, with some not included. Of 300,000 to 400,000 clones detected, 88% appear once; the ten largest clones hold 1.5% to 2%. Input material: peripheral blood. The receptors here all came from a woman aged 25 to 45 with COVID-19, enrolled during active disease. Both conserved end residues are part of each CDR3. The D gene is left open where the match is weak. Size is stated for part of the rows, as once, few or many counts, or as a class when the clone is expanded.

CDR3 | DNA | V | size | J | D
CASSPPGNSYEQYF | TGCGCCAGCAGCCCCCCCGGGAACTCCTACGAGCAGTACTTC | TRBV4-1 | - | TRBJ2-7 | -
CASSNRDSSYEQYF | TGTGCCAGCAGCAACCGGGACAGCTCCTACGAGCAGTACTTC | TRBV7-2 | - | TRBJ2-7 | TRBD1
CSVPDRLYGYTF | TGCAGCGTTCCGGACAGGTTGTATGGCTACACCTTC | TRBV29-1 | - | TRBJ1-2 | TRBD1
CASSQVAGIGNSPLHF | TGCGCCAGCAGCCAAGTTGCAGGCATTGGGAATTCACCCCTCCACTTT | TRBV4-3 | - | TRBJ1-6 | -
CASSQARTGPNEKLFF | TGTGCCAGCAGCCAAGCCCGGACAGGCCCTAATGAAAAACTGTTTTTT | TRBV4-2 | - | TRBJ1-4 | TRBD1
CASSPSEGVNTEAFF | TGTGCCAGCAGCCCGAGTGAGGGGGTGAACACTGAAGCTTTCTTT | TRBV7-8 | - | TRBJ1-1 | -
CASALTGTGELFF | TGTGCCAGCGCTTTGACGGGGACCGGGGAGCTGTTTTTT | TRBV27 | - | TRBJ2-2 | -
CASSSGDGYTF | TGTGCCAGCAGCTCGGGGGATGGCTACACCTTC | TRBV7-9 | - | TRBJ1-2 | -
CASSYMEGLDGYTF | TGTGCCAGCAGTTACATGGAGGGGCTGGATGGCTACACCTTC | TRBV6-5 | - | TRBJ1-2 | -
CASSASWLAGAPTSEETQYF | TGTGCCAGCAGCGCGAGCTGGCTAGCGGGGGCGCCCACGTCAGAAGAGACCCAGTACTTC | TRBV6-6 | - | TRBJ2-5 | TRBD2
CASSLGIGNQPQHF | TGTGCCAGCAGTTTGGGCATAGGCAATCAGCCCCAGCATTTT | TRBV6-6 | - | TRBJ1-5 | -
CAISESRDQPQHF | TGTGCCATCAGTGAGTCCCGGGATCAGCCCCAGCATTTT | TRBV10-3 | - | TRBJ1-5 | -
CSVQPGGGQETQYF | TGCAGCGTTCAACCAGGGGGTGGACAAGAGACCCAGTACTTC | TRBV29-1 | - | TRBJ2-5 | TRBD1
CASSQESLTGVAFF | TGTGCCAGCAGCCAAGAAAGCCTAACAGGGGTGGCTTTCTTT | TRBV3-1/TRBV3-2 | - | TRBJ1-1 | TRBD1
CAWKVGGNPEQYF | TGTGCCTGGAAGGTGGGCGGGAATCCAGAGCAGTACTTC | TRBV30 | - | TRBJ2-7 | -
CASSLQGGGYGYTF | TGTGCCAGCAGCTTACAGGGGGGGGGATATGGCTACACCTTC | TRBV5-4 | - | TRBJ1-2 | TRBD1
CASSPDSLLTEAFF | TGCGCCAGCAGCCCGGACAGTCTCCTCACTGAAGCTTTCTTT | TRBV4-1 | - | TRBJ1-1 | -
CASKRDSSYNEQFF | TGTGCCAGCAAACGGGACAGCTCCTACAATGAGCAGTTCTTC | TRBV6-4 | - | TRBJ2-1 | TRBD1
CASSLEGGYEQYF | TGTGCCAGCAGCTTAGAAGGGGGCTACGAGCAGTACTTC | TRBV7-2 | - | TRBJ2-7 | -
CANQPNITGATNEKLFF | TGTGCCAACCAGCCGAACATTACAGGGGCAACTAATGAAAAACTGTTTTTT | TRBV12-1 | - | TRBJ1-4 | -
CASWLAGENIQYF | TGTGCCAGCTGGTTGGCGGGCGAAAACATTCAGTACTTC | TRBV18 | - | TRBJ2-4 | -
CASTSRKGASTDTQYF | TGTGCCAGCACCTCCCGAAAAGGGGCTAGCACAGATACGCAGTATTTT | TRBV5-4 | - | TRBJ2-3 | -
CASRLRENQPQHF | TGTGCCAGCAGGCTGAGAGAAAATCAGCCCCAGCATTTT | TRBV12-3/TRBV12-4 | - | TRBJ1-5 | -
CASSPRVGGGFEQFF | TGTGCCAGCTCACCACGGGTCGGGGGGGGCTTTGAGCAGTTCTTC | TRBV18 | - | TRBJ2-1 | TRBD2
CAGISDSGNTIYF | TGTGCCGGCATATCAGACTCTGGAAACACCATATATTTT | TRBV7-9 | - | TRBJ1-3 | -
CASSYLGRGNEQFF | TGTGCCAGCAGTTACCTCGGTCGGGGCAATGAGCAGTTCTTC | TRBV6-2/TRBV6-3 | - | TRBJ2-1 | -
CASSQSPGTTYEQYF | TGCGCCAGCAGCCAAAGCCCAGGCACCACTTACGAGCAGTACTTC | TRBV4-1 | - | TRBJ2-7 | -
CASSLTSGGVEQYF | TGCGCCAGCAGCTTGACTAGCGGGGGGGTCGAGCAGTACTTC | TRBV5-1 | - | TRBJ2-7 | TRBD2
CASRVQGPKTQYF | TGTGCCAGCAGGGTACAGGGTCCGAAGACCCAGTACTTC | TRBV28 | - | TRBJ2-5 | -
CASLPQGSPPDTQYF | TGTGCCAGCTTACCACAGGGGAGTCCTCCAGATACGCAGTATTTT | TRBV19 | - | TRBJ2-3 | TRBD1
CASSATGQGVGELFF | TGTGCCAGCAGCGCCACGGGACAGGGCGTCGGGGAGCTGTTTTTT | TRBV9 | - | TRBJ2-2 | TRBD1
CASSQAPGAGNSPLHF | TGCGCCAGCAGCCAAGCTCCAGGGGCAGGGAATTCACCCCTCCACTTT | TRBV4-1 | - | TRBJ1-6 | -
CASSLSAGELFF | TGTGCCAGCAGCTTATCCGCCGGGGAGCTGTTTTTT | TRBV7-9 | - | TRBJ2-2 | -
CASGRETETQYF | TGTGCCAGCGGGCGCGAGACCGAGACCCAGTACTTC | TRBV6-5 | - | TRBJ2-5 | -
CASSVVSGQGETQYF | TGTGCCAGCAGCGTAGTGTCAGGACAGGGGGAGACCCAGTACTTC | TRBV9 | - | TRBJ2-5 | TRBD1
CAWSVWGMNTEAFF | TGTGCCTGGAGTGTATGGGGCATGAACACTGAAGCTTTCTTT | TRBV30 | - | TRBJ1-1 | -
CASSAVRSNYGYTF | TGTGCCAGCAGTGCTGTTCGGTCGAACTATGGCTACACCTTC | TRBV2 | once | TRBJ1-2 | -
CASSQGLGVYEQYF | TGCGCCAGCAGCCAGGGACTAGGAGTCTACGAGCAGTACTTC | TRBV4-1 | once | TRBJ2-7 | TRBD2
CASSPRTGNSFQPQHF | TGTGCCAGCAGCCCAAGGACAGGGAATAGCTTTCAGCCCCAGCATTTT | TRBV2 | - | TRBJ1-5 | TRBD1
CASSEELARVTQYF | TGTGCCAGCAGTGAAGAACTAGCCCGAGTAACCCAGTACTTC | TRBV2 | - | TRBJ2-5 | -
CATSIRGGLNNEQFF | TGTGCCACCAGTATTCGGGGGGGCCTCAATAATGAGCAGTTCTTC | TRBV24-1 | - | TRBJ2-1 | TRBD2
CASSDTQGREAFF | TGTGCCAGCTCGGATACTCAGGGCCGGGAAGCTTTCTTT | TRBV18 | - | TRBJ1-1 | -
CASSLTGFKGQPQHF | TGTGCCAGCAGCCTAACAGGGTTTAAGGGACAGCCCCAGCATTTT | TRBV11-2 | - | TRBJ1-5 | -
CASSELLTNQETQYF | TGTGCCAGCAGTGAACTATTGACAAACCAAGAGACCCAGTACTTC | TRBV6-1 | - | TRBJ2-5 | -
CASSYSPYSYGYTF | TGTGCCAGCAGTTACTCCCCCTACAGCTATGGCTACACCTTC | TRBV6-5 | - | TRBJ1-2 | -
CSVAPSTGADIQYF | TGCAGCGTTGCCCCATCGACAGGGGCGGACATTCAGTACTTC | TRBV29-1 | once | TRBJ2-4 | TRBD1
CASSLEGGGNQPQHF | TGTGCCAGCAGCTTAGAAGGGGGCGGAAATCAGCCCCAGCATTTT | TRBV7-9 | few | TRBJ1-5 | TRBD1
CASFALDNYGYTF | TGTGCCAGCTTTGCCCTAGATAACTATGGCTACACCTTC | TRBV5-8 | - | TRBJ1-2 | -
CASSPGGTSTDTQYF | TGTGCCAGCAGTCCGGGGGGCACTAGCACAGATACGCAGTATTTT | TRBV6-4 | - | TRBJ2-3 | -
CASIYYGELFF | TGTGCCAGCATTTATTACGGGGAGCTGTTTTTT | TRBV6-5 | - | TRBJ2-2 | -
CASSLEGAPGREQFF | TGTGCCAGCAGCTTAGAGGGAGCCCCCGGGAGAGAGCAGTTCTTC | TRBV7-2 | - | TRBJ2-1 | -
CASAADTGVGYTF | TGTGCCAGCGCTGCGGATACAGGGGTTGGCTACACCTTC | TRBV2 | - | TRBJ1-2 | TRBD1
CASSLTVSYNEQFF | TGTGCCAGCAGTTTAACAGTATCCTACAATGAGCAGTTCTTC | TRBV28 | - | TRBJ2-1 | -
CASTRETQYF | TGTGCCAGCACTAGAGAGACCCAGTACTTC | TRBV6-4 | - | TRBJ2-5 | -
CATRGLAGGELFF | TGTGCCACCAGAGGACTAGCAGGCGGGGAGCTGTTTTTT | TRBV15 | - | TRBJ2-2 | TRBD2
CASSSDRGGNQPQHF | TGTGCCAGCAGTTCGGACAGGGGTGGAAATCAGCCCCAGCATTTT | TRBV2 | - | TRBJ1-5 | TRBD1
CASSLIKAGKNTEAFF | TGCGCCAGCAGCTTGATTAAGGCAGGGAAGAACACTGAAGCTTTCTTT | TRBV5-1 | - | TRBJ1-1 | -
CASRTFGGDYYNEQFF | TGTGCCAGCAGGACTTTCGGGGGGGACTACTACAATGAGCAGTTCTTC | TRBV27 | - | TRBJ2-1 | TRBD2